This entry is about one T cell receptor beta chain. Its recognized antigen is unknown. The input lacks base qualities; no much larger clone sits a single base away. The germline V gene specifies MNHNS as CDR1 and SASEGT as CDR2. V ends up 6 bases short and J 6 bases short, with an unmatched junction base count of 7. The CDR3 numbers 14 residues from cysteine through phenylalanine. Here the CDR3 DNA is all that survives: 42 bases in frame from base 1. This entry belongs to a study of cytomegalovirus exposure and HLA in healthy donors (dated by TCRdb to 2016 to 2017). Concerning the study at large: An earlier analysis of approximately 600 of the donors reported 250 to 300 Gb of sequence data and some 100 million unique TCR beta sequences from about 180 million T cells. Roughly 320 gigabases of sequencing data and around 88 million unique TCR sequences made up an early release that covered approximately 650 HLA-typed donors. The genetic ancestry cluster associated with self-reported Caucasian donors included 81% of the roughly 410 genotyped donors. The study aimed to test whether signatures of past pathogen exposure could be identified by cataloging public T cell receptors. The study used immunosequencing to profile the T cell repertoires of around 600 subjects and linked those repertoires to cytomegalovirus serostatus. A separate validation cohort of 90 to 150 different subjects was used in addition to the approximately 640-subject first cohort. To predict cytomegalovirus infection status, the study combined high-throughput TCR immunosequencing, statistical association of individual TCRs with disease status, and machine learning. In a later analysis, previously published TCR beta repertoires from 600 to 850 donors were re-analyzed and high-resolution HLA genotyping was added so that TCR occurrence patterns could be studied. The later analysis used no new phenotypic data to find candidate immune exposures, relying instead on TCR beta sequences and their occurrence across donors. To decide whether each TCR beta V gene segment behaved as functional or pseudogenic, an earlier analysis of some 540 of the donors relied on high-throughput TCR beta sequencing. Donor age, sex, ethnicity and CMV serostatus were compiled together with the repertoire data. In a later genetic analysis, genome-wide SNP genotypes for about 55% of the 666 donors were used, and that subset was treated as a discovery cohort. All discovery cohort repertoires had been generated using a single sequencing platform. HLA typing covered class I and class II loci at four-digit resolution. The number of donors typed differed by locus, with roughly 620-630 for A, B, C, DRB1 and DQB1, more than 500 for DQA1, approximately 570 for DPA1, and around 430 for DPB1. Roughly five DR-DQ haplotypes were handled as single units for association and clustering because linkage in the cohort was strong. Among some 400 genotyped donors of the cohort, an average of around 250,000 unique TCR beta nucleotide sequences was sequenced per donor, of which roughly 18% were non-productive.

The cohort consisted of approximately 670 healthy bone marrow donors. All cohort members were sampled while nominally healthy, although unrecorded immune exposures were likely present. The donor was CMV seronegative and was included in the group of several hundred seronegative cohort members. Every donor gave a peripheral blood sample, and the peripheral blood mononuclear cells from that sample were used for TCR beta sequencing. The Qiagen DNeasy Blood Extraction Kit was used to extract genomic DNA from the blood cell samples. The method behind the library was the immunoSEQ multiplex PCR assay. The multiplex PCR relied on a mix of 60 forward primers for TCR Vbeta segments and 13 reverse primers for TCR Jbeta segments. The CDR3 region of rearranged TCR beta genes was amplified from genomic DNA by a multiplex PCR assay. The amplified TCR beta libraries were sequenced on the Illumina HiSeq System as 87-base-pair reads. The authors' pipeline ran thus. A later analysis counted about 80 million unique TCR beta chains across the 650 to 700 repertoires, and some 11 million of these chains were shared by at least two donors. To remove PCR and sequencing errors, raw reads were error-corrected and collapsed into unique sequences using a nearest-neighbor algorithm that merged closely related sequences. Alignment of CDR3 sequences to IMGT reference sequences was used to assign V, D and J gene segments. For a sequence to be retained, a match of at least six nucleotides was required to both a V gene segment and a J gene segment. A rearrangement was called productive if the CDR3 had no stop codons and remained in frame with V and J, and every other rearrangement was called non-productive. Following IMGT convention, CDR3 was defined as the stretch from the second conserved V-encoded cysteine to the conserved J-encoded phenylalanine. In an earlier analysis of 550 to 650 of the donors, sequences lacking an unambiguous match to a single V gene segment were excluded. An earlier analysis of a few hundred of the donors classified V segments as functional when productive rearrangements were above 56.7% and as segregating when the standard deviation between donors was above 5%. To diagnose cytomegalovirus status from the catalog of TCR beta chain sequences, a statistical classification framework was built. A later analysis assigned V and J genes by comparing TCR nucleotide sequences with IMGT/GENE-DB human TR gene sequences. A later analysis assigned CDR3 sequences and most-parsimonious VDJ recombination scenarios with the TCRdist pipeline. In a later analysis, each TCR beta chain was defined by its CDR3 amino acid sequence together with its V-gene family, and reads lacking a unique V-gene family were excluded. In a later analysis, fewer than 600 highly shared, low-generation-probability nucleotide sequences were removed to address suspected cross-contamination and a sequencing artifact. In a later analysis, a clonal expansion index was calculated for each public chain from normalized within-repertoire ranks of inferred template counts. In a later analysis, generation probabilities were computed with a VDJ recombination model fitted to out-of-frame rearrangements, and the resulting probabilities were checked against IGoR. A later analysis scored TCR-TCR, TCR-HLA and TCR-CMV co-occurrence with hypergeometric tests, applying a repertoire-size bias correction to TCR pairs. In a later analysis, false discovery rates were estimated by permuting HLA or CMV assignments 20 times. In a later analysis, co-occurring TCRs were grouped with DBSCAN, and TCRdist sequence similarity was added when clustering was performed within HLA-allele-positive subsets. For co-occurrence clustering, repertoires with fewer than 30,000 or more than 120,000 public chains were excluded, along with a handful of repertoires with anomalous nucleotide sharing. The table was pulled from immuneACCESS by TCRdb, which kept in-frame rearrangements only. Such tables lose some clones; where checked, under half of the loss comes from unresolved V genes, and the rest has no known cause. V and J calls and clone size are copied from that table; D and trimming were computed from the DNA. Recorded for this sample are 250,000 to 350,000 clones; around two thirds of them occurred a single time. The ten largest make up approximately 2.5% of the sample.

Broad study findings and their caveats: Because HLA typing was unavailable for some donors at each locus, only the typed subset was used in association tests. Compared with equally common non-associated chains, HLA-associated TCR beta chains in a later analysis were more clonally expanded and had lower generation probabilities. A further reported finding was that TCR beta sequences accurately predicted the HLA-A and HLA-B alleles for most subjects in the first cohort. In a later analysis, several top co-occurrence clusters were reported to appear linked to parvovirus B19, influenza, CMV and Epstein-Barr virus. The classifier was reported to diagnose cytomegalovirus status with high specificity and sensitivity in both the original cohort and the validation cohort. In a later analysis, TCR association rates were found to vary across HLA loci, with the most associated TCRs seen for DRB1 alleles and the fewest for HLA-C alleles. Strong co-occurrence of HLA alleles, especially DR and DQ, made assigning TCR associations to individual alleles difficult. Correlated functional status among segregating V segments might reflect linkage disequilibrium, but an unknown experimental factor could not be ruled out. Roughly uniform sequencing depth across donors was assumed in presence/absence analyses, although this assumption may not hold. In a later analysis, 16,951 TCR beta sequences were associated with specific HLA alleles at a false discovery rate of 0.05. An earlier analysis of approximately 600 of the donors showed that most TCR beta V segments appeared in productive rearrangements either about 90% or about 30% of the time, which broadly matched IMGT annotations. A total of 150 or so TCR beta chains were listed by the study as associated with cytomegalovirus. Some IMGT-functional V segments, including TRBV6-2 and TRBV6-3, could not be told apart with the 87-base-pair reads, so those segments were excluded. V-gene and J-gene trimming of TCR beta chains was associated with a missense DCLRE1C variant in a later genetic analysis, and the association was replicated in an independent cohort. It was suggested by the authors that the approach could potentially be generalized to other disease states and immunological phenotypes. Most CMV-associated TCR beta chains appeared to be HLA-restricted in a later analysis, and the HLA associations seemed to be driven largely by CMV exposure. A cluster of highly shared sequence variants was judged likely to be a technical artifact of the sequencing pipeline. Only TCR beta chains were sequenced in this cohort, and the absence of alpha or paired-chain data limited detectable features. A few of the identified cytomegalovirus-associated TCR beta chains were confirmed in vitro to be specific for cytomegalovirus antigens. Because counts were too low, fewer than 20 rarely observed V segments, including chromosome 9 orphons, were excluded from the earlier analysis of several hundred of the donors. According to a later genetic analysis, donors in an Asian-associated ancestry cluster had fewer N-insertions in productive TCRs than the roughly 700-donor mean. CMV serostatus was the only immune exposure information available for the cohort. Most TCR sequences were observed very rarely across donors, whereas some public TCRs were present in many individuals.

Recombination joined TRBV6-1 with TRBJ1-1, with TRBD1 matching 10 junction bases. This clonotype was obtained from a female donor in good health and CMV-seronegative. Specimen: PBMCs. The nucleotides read TGTGCCAGCAGCAGGCCGGGACAGGGGTCTGAAGCTTTCTTT. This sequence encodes CASSRPGQGSEAFF.